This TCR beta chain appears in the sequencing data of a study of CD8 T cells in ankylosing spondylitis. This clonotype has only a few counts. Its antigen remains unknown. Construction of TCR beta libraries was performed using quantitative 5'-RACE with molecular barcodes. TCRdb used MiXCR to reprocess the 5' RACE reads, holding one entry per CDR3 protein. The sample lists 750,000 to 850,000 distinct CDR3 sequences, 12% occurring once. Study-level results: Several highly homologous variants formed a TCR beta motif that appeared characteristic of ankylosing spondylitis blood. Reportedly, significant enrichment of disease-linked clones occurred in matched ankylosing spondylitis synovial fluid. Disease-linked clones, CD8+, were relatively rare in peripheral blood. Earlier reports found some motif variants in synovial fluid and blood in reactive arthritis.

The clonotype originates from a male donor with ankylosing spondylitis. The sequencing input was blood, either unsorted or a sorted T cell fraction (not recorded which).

The CDR3 region has the DNA TGCAGTGCTTCGGGACAGGTCAAGGCTGAAGCTTTCTTT. It encodes CSASGQVKAEAFF. This sequence joins TRBV20-1 and TRBJ1-1, with 8 bases aligning to TRBD1. The V gene's germline CDR1 is DFQATT and CDR2 SNEGSKA (reference sequence). This CDR3 comprises 13 residues. After removal of 5 bases from V and 6 bases from J, the junction contained 8 bases not matched to a gene.